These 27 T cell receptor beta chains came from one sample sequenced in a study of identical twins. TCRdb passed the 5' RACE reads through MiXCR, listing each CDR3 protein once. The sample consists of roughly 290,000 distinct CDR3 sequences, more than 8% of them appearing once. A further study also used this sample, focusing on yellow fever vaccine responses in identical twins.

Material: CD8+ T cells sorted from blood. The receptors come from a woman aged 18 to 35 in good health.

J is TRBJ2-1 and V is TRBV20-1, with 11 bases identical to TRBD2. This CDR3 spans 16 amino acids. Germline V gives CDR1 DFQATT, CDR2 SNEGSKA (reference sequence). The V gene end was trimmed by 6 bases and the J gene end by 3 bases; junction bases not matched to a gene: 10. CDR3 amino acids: CSAIPMGLAVYNEQFF. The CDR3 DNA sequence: TGCAGTGCCATACCGATGGGACTAGCGGTCTACAATGAGCAGTTCTTC.

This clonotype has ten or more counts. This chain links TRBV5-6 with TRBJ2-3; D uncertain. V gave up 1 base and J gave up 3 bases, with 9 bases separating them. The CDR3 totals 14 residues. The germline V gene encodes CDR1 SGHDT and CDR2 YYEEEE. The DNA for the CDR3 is TGTGCCAGCAGCTTGTTTTTCAGTACAGATACGCAGTATTTT. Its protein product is CASSLFFSTDTQYF.

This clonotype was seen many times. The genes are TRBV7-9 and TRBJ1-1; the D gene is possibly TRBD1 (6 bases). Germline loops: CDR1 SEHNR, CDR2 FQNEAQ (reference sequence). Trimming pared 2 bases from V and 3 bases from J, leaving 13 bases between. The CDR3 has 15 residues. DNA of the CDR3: TGTGCCAGCAGCTTAACGCCGGGGGCCGACACTGAAGCTTTCTTT. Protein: CASSLTPGADTEAFF.

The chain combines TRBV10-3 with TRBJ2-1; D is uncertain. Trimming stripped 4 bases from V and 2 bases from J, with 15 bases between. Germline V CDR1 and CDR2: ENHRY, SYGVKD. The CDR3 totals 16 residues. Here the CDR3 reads CAISGPESTAYNEQFF. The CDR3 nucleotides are TGTGCCATCAGTGGACCTGAGTCTACGGCCTACAATGAGCAGTTCTTC.

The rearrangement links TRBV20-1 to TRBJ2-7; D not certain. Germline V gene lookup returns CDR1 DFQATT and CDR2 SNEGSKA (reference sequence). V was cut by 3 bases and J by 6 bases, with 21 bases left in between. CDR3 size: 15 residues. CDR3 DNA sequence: TGCAGTGCTAGGGGTCAAGACTTAGCCCCGGTCGAGCAGTACTTC. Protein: CSARGQDLAPVEQYF.

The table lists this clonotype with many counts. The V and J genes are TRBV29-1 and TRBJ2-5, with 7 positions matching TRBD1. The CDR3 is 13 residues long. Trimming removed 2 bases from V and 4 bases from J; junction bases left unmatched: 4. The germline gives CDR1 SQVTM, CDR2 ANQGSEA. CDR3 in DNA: TGCAGCGTTGAAACGGGACAGAGAGAGACCCAGTACTTC. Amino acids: CSVETGQRETQYF.

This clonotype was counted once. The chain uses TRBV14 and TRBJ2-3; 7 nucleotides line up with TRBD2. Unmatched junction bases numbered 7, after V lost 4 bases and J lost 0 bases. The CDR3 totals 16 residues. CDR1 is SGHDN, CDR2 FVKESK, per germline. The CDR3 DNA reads TGTGCCAGCAGCCGGCGGGAGACCCTAAGCACAGATACGCAGTATTTT. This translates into CASSRRETLSTDTQYF.

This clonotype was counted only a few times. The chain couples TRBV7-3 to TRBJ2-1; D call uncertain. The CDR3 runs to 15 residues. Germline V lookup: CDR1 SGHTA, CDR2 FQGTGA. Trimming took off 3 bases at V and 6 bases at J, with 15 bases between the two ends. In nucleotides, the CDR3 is TGTGCCAGCAGCTTGGACGGAACCGCCGCCAATGAGCAGTTCTTC. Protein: CASSLDGTAANEQFF. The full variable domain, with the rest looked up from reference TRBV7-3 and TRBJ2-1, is GAGVSQTPSNKVTEKGKYVELRCDPISGHTALYWYRQSLGQGPEFLIYFQGTGAADDSGLPNDRFFAVRPEGSVSTLKIQRTERGDSAVYLCASSLDGTAANEQFFGPGTRLTVL.

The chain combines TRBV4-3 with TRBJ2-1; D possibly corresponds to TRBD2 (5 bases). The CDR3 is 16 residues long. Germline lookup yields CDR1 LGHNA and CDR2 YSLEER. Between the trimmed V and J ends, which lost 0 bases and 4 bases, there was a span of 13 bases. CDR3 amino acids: CASSQEFSDNYNEQFF. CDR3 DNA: TGCGCCAGCAGCCAAGAGTTTAGCGACAATTACAATGAGCAGTTCTTC.

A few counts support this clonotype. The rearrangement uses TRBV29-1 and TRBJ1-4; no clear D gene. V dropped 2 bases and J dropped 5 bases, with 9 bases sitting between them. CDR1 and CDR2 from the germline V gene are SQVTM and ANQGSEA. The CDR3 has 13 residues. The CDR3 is CSVETDDNEKLFF. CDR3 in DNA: TGCAGCGTTGAAACAGACGACAATGAAAAACTGTTTTTT.

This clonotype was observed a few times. CDR3 residues: CASSQDLASSSYNEQFF. The CDR3 DNA is TGCGCCAGCAGCCAAGATTTGGCGTCGAGCTCCTACAATGAGCAGTTCTTC. The chain has TRBV4-3 and TRBJ2-1; no clear D gene. Trimming took off 0 bases at V and 0 bases at J, with 12 bases between the two ends. This CDR3 comprises 17 residues. Germline CDR1 is LGHNA and CDR2 is YSLEER.

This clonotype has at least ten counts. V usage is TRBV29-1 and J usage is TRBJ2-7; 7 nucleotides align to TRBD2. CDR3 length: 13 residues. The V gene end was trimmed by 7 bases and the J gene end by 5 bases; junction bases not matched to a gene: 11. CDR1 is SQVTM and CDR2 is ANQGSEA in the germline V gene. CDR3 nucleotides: TGCAGCGCTCGGGGAGGGCAAGGCCACGAGCAGTACTTC. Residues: CSARGGQGHEQYF.

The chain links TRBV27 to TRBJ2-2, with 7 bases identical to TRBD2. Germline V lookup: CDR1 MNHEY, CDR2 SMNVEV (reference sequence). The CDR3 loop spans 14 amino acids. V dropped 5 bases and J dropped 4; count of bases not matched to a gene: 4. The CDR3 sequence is CASSSGTRTGELFF. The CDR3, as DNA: TGTGCCAGCAGTAGCGGGACTCGCACCGGGGAGCTGTTTTTT.

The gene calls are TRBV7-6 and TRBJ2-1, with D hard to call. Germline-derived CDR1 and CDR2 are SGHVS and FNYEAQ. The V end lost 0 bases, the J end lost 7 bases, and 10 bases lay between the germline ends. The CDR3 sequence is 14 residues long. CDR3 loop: CASSLADEANEQFF. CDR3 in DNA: TGTGCCAGCAGCTTAGCGGACGAGGCTAATGAGCAGTTCTTC.

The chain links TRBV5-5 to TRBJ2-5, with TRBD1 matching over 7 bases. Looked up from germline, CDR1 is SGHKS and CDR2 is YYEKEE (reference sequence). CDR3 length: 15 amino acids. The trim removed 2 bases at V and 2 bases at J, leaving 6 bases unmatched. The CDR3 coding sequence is TGTGCCAGCAGCTTCCACAGGGGCCCGCAAGAGACCCAGTACTTC. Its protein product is CASSFHRGPQETQYF.

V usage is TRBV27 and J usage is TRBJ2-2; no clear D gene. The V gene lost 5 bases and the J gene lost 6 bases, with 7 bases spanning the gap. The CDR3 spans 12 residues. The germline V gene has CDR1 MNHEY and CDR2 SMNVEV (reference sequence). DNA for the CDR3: TGTGCCAGCAGTATTACGGCCGGGGAGCTGTTTTTT. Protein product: CASSITAGELFF.

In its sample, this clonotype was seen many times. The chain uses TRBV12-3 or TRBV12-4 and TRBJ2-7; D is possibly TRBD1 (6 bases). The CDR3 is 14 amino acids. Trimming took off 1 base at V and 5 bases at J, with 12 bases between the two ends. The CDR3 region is CASSLGGRGNEQYF. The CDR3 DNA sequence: TGTGCCAGCAGTTTAGGAGGAAGGGGGAACGAGCAGTACTTC.

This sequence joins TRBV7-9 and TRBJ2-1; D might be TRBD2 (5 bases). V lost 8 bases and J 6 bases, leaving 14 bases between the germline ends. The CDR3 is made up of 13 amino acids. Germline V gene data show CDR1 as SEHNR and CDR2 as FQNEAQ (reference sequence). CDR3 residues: CASCQAGVNEQFF. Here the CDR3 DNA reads TGTGCCAGCTGCCAGGCCGGGGTCAATGAGCAGTTCTTC. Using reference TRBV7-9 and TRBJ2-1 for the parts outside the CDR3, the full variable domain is DTGVSQNPRHKITKRGQNVTFRCDPISEHNRLYWYRQTLGQGPEFLTYFQNEAQLEKSRLLSDRFSAERPKGSFSTLEIQRTEQGDSAMYLCASCQAGVNEQFFGPGTRLTVL.

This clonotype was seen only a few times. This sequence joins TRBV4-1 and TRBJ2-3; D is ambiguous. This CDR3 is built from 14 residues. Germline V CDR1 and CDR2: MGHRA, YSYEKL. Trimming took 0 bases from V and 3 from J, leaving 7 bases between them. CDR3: CASSQDSETDTQYF. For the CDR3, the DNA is TGCGCCAGCAGCCAAGATTCCGAGACAGATACGCAGTATTTT.

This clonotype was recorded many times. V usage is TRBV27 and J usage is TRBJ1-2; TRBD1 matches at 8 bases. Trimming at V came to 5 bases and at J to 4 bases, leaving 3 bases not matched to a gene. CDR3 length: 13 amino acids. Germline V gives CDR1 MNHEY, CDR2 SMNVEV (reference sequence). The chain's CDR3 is CASSQGASYGYTF. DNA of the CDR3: TGTGCCAGCAGTCAGGGGGCTAGCTATGGCTACACCTTC.

CDR3 residues: CASSPGQPRRGYTF. DNA of the CDR3: TGTGCCAGCAGCCCCGGACAGCCGCGTCGTGGCTACACCTTC. J is TRBJ1-2 and V is TRBV28; a weak D match, TRBD1 (6 bases). Trimming left V 6 bases short and J 7 bases short, with 18 bases between. The V gene's germline CDR1 is MDHEN and CDR2 SYDVKM. The CDR3 is made up of 14 amino acids.

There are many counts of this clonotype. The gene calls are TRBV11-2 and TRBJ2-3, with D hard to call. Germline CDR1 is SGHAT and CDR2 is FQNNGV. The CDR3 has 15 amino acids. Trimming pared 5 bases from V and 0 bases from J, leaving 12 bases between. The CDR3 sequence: CASSLGGASTDTQYF. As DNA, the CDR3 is TGTGCCAGCAGCCTCGGTGGCGCGAGCACAGATACGCAGTATTTT.

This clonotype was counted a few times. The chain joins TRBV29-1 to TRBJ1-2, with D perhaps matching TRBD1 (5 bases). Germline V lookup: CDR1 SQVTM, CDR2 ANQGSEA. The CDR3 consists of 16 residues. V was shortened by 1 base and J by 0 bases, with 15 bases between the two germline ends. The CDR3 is CSVEGGRGLSNYGYTF. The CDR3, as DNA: TGCAGCGTTGAAGGTGGTAGGGGCCTGTCTAACTATGGCTACACCTTC.

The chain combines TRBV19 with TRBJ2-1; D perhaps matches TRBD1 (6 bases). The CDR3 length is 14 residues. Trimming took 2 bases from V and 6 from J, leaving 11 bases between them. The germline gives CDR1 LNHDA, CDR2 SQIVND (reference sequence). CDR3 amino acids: CASSITSRGNEQFF. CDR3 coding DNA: TGTGCCAGTAGTATAACCTCCAGGGGCAATGAGCAGTTCTTC.

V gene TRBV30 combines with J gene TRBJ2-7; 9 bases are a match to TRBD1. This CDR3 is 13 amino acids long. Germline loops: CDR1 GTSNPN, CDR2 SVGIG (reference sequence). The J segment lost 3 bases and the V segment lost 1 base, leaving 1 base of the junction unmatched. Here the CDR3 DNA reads TGTGCCTGGAGTGGGGGACAGGGCTACGAGCAGTACTTC. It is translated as CAWSGGQGYEQYF.

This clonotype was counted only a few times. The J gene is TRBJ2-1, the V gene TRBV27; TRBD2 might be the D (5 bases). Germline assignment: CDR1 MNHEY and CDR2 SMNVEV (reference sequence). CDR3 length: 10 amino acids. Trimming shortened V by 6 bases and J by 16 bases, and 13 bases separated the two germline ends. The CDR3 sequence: CASRLGREFF. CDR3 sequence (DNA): TGTGCCAGCAGACTAGGGAGAGAATTCTTC.

The CDR3: CAWSVQTDIEQYF. CDR3 in DNA: TGTGCCTGGAGTGTTCAAACTGACATCGAGCAGTACTTC. The chain couples TRBV30 to TRBJ2-7; no clear D gene. V lost 0 bases, J lost 6 bases, and 12 bases lay in between. CDR3 length: 13 amino acids. Germline values: CDR1 GTSNPN, CDR2 SVGIG (reference sequence). The entire variable domain, with the rest obtained from reference TRBV30 and TRBJ2-7, is as follows: SQTIHQWPATLVQPVGSPLSLECTVEGTSNPNLYWYRQAAGRGLQLLFYSVGIGQISSEVPQNLSASRPQDRQFILSSKKLLLSDSGFYLCAWSVQTDIEQYFGPGTRLTVT.